The 9 T cell receptor beta chains below were found in one sample sequenced in a study of T-cell memory formation after mild COVID-19. TCRdb fed the 5' RACE reads into MiXCR, producing one record per CDR3 protein. The table lists 500,000 to 600,000 distinct CDR3 sequences, roughly 17% of them singletons. The sample consisted of PBMCs or a T cell subset sorted from them (not recorded which). Receptors were obtained from an adult woman who had mild COVID-19 (a few samples of this study predate the infection). Cell type and time point are not known.

This sequence joins TRBV15 and TRBJ2-7, with D perhaps TRBD1 (5 bases). This CDR3 contains 14 residues. Trimming left V 1 base short and J 0 bases short, with 7 bases between. The germline V gene encodes CDR1 LNHNV and CDR2 YYDKDF (reference sequence). The DNA of the CDR3 is TGTGCCACCAGCAGAGGACAGACCTCCTACGAGCAGTACTTC. Protein sequence: CATSRGQTSYEQYF.

A few counts support this clonotype. This rearrangement joins TRBV7-2 to TRBJ1-2; the match to TRBD1 covers 9 bases. The CDR3 totals 13 residues. V was clipped by 4 bases and J by 7 bases; unmatched bases: 4. Germline V gene lookup returns CDR1 SGHTA and CDR2 FQGNSA. The CDR3 reads CASSSRTGAGYTF. The CDR3 DNA reads as TGTGCCAGCAGCTCAAGGACAGGGGCTGGCTACACCTTC.

V gene TRBV27 combines with J gene TRBJ2-5; TRBD2 matches at 15 bases. Germline-derived CDR1 and CDR2 are MNHEY and SMNVEV (reference sequence). The junction had 9 bases not matched to a gene; V was cut back by 5 bases and J by 5 bases. CDR3 length: 17 amino acids. CDR3 DNA: TGTGCCAGCAGTCCCGGACTAGCGGGAGGGCCATGGGAGACCCAGTACTTC. Protein: CASSPGLAGGPWETQYF.

The gene calls are TRBV27 and TRBJ2-7; 7 nucleotides agree with TRBD1. V lost 2 bases to trimming and J lost 7 bases; unmatched junction nucleotides: 11. The CDR3 runs 15 residues. The germline gives CDR1 MNHEY, CDR2 SMNVEV (reference sequence). In nucleotides, the CDR3 is TGTGCCAGCAGTTTACCCGGGACAGCATCGGAGGAGCAGTACTTC. It specifies CASSLPGTASEEQYF.

A few counts support this clonotype. The J gene is TRBJ1-1, the V gene TRBV19; D uncertain. The CDR3 consists of 17 residues. Germline CDR1 and CDR2: LNHDA and SQIVND (reference sequence). V was pared by 5 bases and J by 1 base, with 20 bases between. The CDR3 DNA reads as TGTGCCAGTAGTTTACAGTCTCTTCGAACGGCGAACACTGAAGCTTTCTTT. Translating it yields CASSLQSLRTANTEAFF.

The CDR3 sequence: CATSNGYTF. DNA of the CDR3: TGTGCCACTTCAAATGGCTACACCTTC. This chain uses TRBV2 with TRBJ1-2; D gene ambiguous. The CDR3 sequence is 9 residues long. Between the trimmed V and J ends, which lost 10 bases and 6 bases, there was a span of 6 bases. Germline lookup yields CDR1 SNHLY and CDR2 FYNNEI.

This clonotype was observed a few times. The J gene is TRBJ2-2, the V gene TRBV6-2 or TRBV6-3; 13 nucleotides align to TRBD2. After removal of 6 bases from V and 4 bases from J, the junction contained 8 bases not matched to a gene. The length of the CDR3 is 17 residues. Germline-derived CDR1 and CDR2 are MNHEY and SVGEGT. The CDR3 DNA follows: TGTGCCAGCAGCGAGGGACTAGCGGGGCCCCCCACCGGGGAGCTGTTTTTT. Residues: CASSEGLAGPPTGELFF.

This clonotype was seen a few times. The genes are TRBV5-1 and TRBJ2-1; 14 bases are shared with TRBD2. The CDR3 loop spans 16 amino acids. V lost 4 bases to trimming and J lost 7 bases; unmatched junction nucleotides: 7. Germline CDR1 reads SGHRS; CDR2 reads YFSETQ. CDR3 sequence: CASSPGTSGRGNEQFF. DNA of the CDR3: TGCGCCAGCAGCCCGGGGACTAGCGGGAGAGGGAATGAGCAGTTCTTC.

V usage is TRBV27 and J usage is TRBJ2-7, with D perhaps matching TRBD1 or TRBD2 (5 bases each). The ends were cut back, 3 bases at V and 6 bases at J, with 15 bases in the middle. The V gene's germline CDR1 is MNHEY and CDR2 SMNVEV (reference sequence). The CDR3 spans 14 residues. Written as DNA, the CDR3 is TGTGCCAGCAGTTTCTTGGGACGGGCGGGCGAGCAGTACTTC. Translation: CASSFLGRAGEQYF.